The present TCR beta chain was sequenced within a study of T cell repertoires in cytomegalovirus infection. For the study at large: Both a matching HLA type and CMV infection were indicated by public TCR beta signatures. General study findings and limits: Clonotypes of TCR beta that were HLA-C-restricted and CMV-specific dominated the ex vivo response.

Germline V gene data show CDR1 as SGHTA and CDR2 as FQGNSA. The CDR3 runs 13 residues. Trimming removed 6 bases at V and 10 bases at J, with 13 bases between. TCRdb re-called the reads through MiXCR, storing one row per CDR3 protein. Here the sample spans roughly 150,000 distinct CDR3 sequences, 23% being singletons. This clonotype was counted ten times or more. Its antigen is as yet unknown. The sample consisted of PBMCs. This sequence was found in a human donor in good health (CMV status not recorded). Some clones in this sample may be carry-over from other donors' samples. This chain links TRBV7-2 with TRBJ1-6; D gene unclear. CDR3 protein: CASSPREHSPLHF. CDR3 in DNA: TGTGCCAGCAGTCCTCGGGAGCACTCACCCCTCCACTTT.